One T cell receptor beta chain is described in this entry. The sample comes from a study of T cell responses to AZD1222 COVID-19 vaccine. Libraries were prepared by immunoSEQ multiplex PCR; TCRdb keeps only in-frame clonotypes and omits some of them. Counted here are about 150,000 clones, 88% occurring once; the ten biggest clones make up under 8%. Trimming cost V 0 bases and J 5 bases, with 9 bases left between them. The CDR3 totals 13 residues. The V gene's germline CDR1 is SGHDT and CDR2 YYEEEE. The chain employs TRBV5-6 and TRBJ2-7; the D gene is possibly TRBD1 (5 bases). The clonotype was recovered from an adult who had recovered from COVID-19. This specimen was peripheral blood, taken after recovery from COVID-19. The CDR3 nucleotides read TGTGCCAGCAGCTTGGCAGGGTACCACGAGCAGTACTTC. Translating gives CASSLAGYHEQYF.